These T cell receptor beta chains were read from a single sample in a study of cytotoxic CD8 clonotypes in ibrutinib-treated CLL. The method was immunoSEQ multiplex PCR; TCRdb's version includes in-frame clones alone and lacks a portion of them. The sample consists of 40,000 or so clones, over 60% of them appearing once. Sequencing used PBMCs, obtained after 12 months of ibrutinib treatment. All receptors come from a human donor with chronic lymphocytic leukemia. The CDR3 runs from the conserved cysteine through the conserved F or W. The D gene is left open where the match is weak. Some rows mark clone size as missing; the rest say once, few, many or name a class of expanded clone.

J gene	V gene	clone size	D gene	CDR3 DNA	CDR3 protein
TRBJ2-1	TRBV2	few	TRBD2	TGTGCCAGCAGTGCGGCGGGAGGTGGCTACAATGAGCAGTTCTTC	CASSAAGGGYNEQFF
TRBJ1-5	TRBV7-2	few	TRBD1	TGTGCCAGCAGCTTAACGCAGGGGGCAAGCCAGCCCCAGCATTTT	CASSLTQGASQPQHF
TRBJ2-2	TRBV15	NA	NA	TGTGCCACCAGCAGAGAGGGGGCGGGGAACACCGGGGAGCTGTTTTTT	CATSREGAGNTGELFF
TRBJ2-4	TRBV30	NA	TRBD1	TGTGCCTGGGAGGATACAGGGGGAGCCAAAAACATTCAGTACTTC	CAWEDTGGAKNIQYF
TRBJ2-7	TRBV20-1	NA	NA	TGCAGTGCTAGCCTAACGGGAGAGCAGTACTTC	CSASLTGEQYF
TRBJ2-7	TRBV7-8	NA	NA	TGTGCCAGCAGCTTAGGGACGGGTCCCTACGAGCAGTACTTC	CASSLGTGPYEQYF
TRBJ2-1	TRBV5-4	NA	TRBD2	TGCGCCAGCAGCCAAGATAGCGGGAGCTACAATGAGCAGTTCTTC	CASSQDSGSYNEQFF
TRBJ2-2	TRBV4-2	few	NA	TGTGCCAGCAGCCGTGGCCCCGGAGCGAACACCGGGGAGCTGTTTTTT	CASSRGPGANTGELFF
TRBJ2-5	TRBV5-1	NA	NA	TGCGCCAGCAGCTTGGGATCATCCCGAGAGACCCAGTACTTC	CASSLGSSRETQYF
TRBJ1-1	TRBV27	once	NA	TGTGCCAGCAGTTTAGGAGGGTGGGGCACTGAAGCTTTCTTT	CASSLGGWGTEAFF
TRBJ1-3	TRBV28	few	NA	TGTGCCAGCAGTTCATTGAGCTCTGGAAACACCATATATTTT	CASSSLSSGNTIYF
TRBJ2-2	TRBV5-1	few	TRBD2	TGCGCCAGCAGCTTACCAACTAGCGGGACTAACACCGGGGAGCTGTTTTTT	CASSLPTSGTNTGELFF
TRBJ2-3	TRBV4-2	NA	NA	TGTGCCAGCAGCCAAGAAGGGCCCCCCCGCACAGATACGCAGTATTTT	CASSQEGPPRTDTQYF
TRBJ1-1	TRBV25-1	NA	NA	TGTGCCAGCAGTGAATATACAACAGGACGAGGTGAAGCTTTCTTT	CASSEYTTGRGEAFF
TRBJ2-7	TRBV7-2	NA	NA	TGTGCCAGCACCTTTGGGCGGGCCAACTACGAGCAGTACTTC	CASTFGRANYEQYF
TRBJ2-7	TRBV2	few	NA	TGTGCCAGCAGTCCCCTCGCGGTCTCCTACGAGCAGTACTTC	CASSPLAVSYEQYF
TRBJ2-5	TRBV25-1	once	TRBD1	TGTGCCAGCAGTGGAGGGGGACAGGAGATCCAAGAGACCCAGTACTTC	CASSGGGQEIQETQYF
TRBJ2-5	TRBV5-4	NA	TRBD2	TGTGCCAGCAGCTTAGGACTAGCGGGGGTACAAGAGACCCAGTACTTC	CASSLGLAGVQETQYF
TRBJ1-4	TRBV5-6	NA	NA	TGTGCCAGCAGCCGAGGGCAGGGGACTGAAAAACTGTTTTTT	CASSRGQGTEKLFF
TRBJ2-4	TRBV29-1	few	NA	TGCAGCGTTCCCGGGACGGGGAACATTCAGTACTTC	CSVPGTGNIQYF
TRBJ1-1	TRBV7-2	NA	NA	TGTGCCAGCAGCCCCTACAGGAGAACGGCTGAAGCTTTCTTT	CASSPYRRTAEAFF
TRBJ2-1	TRBV5-1	NA	TRBD2	TGCGCCAGCAGCTTGGAAACTAGCGGGAGAGGGAACAATGAGCAGTTCTTC	CASSLETSGRGNNEQFF
TRBJ1-4	TRBV30	NA	TRBD1	TGTGCCTTCTCACAGGGGGCAACTAATGAAAAACTGTTTTTT	CAFSQGATNEKLFF
TRBJ1-3	TRBV6-5	once	TRBD1	TGTGCCAGCAGCCAGGGGGCACCTGGAAACACCATATATTTT	CASSQGAPGNTIYF
TRBJ1-1	TRBV18	NA	TRBD1	TGTGCCAGCTCTGGGACAGGGGACACTGAAGCTTTCTTT	CASSGTGDTEAFF
TRBJ2-7	TRBV18	NA	NA	TGTGCCAGCTCACCTAGGGACACGTACTACGAGCAGTACTTC	CASSPRDTYYEQYF
TRBJ1-1	TRBV28	few	NA	TGTGCCAGCAGTTACCCAACAAGCATGAACACTGAAGCTTTCTTT	CASSYPTSMNTEAFF
TRBJ2-2	TRBV7-7	NA	NA	TGTGCCAGCAGCCCTGGACGGGCGAACACCGGGGAGCTGTTTTTT	CASSPGRANTGELFF
TRBJ2-5	TRBV2	few	TRBD1	TGTGCCAGCAGTAGGGACAGACAAGAGACCCAGTACTTC	CASSRDRQETQYF
TRBJ2-1	TRBV7-8	NA	NA	TGTGCCAGCAGCTCCCGTAGGGCTGACAATGAGCAGTTCTTC	CASSSRRADNEQFF
TRBJ2-3	TRBV25-1	NA	TRBD2	TGTGCCAGCAGTGCCCATTCCAGCGGGAGTACAGATACGCAGTATTTT	CASSAHSSGSTDTQYF
TRBJ2-7	TRBV30	NA	TRBD2	TGTGCCTGGAGTGTAGGCCCTAGCGGGTTAAGCTCCTACGAGCAGTACTTC	CAWSVGPSGLSSYEQYF
TRBJ1-1	TRBV2	NA	NA	TGTGCCACTAGCATCGGCATGAACACTGAAGCTTTCTTT	CATSIGMNTEAFF
TRBJ2-1	TRBV28	NA	NA	TGTGCCAGCAGTTTAAGGGAAGGGGGTGAGCAGTTCTTC	CASSLREGGEQFF
TRBJ2-3	TRBV6-1	NA	TRBD2	TGTGCCAGCTTAACTAGCGGGATAGGGGCAGATACGCAGTATTTT	CASLTSGIGADTQYF
TRBJ2-1	TRBV5-8	NA	TRBD2	TGTGCCAGCAGCCCCTTGGGACTAGTGAACAATGAGCAGTTCTTC	CASSPLGLVNNEQFF
TRBJ2-3	TRBV7-3	few	TRBD2	TGTGCCAGCAGCCCAGCGGGAGGTACAGATACGCAGTATTTT	CASSPAGGTDTQYF
TRBJ2-3	TRBV6-4	NA	NA	TGTGCCACGACGCTACTAGGAGGTATGGATACGCAGTATTTT	CATTLLGGMDTQYF
TRBJ2-7	TRBV6-5	NA	TRBD1	TGTGCCAGCAGTTACCCGGGACAGGGAAGATACGAGCAGTACTTC	CASSYPGQGRYEQYF
TRBJ2-7	TRBV2	few	NA	TGTGCCAGCAGTGTGTCGCAGATAGCTGAGCAGTACTTC	CASSVSQIAEQYF
TRBJ1-5	TRBV15	NA	NA	TGTGCCACCAGTAACAGGGTCGGGGGGCCCCAGCATTTT	CATSNRVGGPQHF
TRBJ2-7	TRBV6-5	NA	TRBD1	TGTGCCAGCAGTTGGACAGGGGACCCTTCCTACGAGCAGTACTTC	CASSWTGDPSYEQYF